The entry that follows covers one T cell receptor (beta chain) sequence. The antigen remains undetermined. The sample is drawn from a study of cytomegalovirus exposure and HLA in healthy donors. Background on the study: The roughly 670 first-cohort repertoires shared a platform with the approximately 120 validation repertoires, as reported in a later analysis.

The table came from immunoSEQ multiplex PCR; TCRdb's copy has only in-frame clones and leaves some out. The profile shows about 110,000 clones, roughly nine tenths of them singletons. CDR1 is LGHNT, CDR2 FRNRAP, per germline. V lost 2 bases to trimming and J lost 6 bases; unmatched junction nucleotides: 3. CDR3 size: 15 residues. Points from the study as a whole: Most TCR sequences were rare, but some public TCRs occurred in many donors. In vitro work confirmed that three CMV-associated chains recognize CMV antigens.

The specimen sequenced was PBMCs. This TCR came from a woman between 18 and 30 years old in good health and CMV-seropositive. The V gene is TRBV12-5, the J gene TRBJ2-1, with 11 positions matching TRBD2. CDR3 in amino acids: CASGLTTSGSNEQFF. In nucleotides, the CDR3 is TGTGCTAGTGGTTTGACCACTAGCGGGAGCAATGAGCAGTTCTTC.